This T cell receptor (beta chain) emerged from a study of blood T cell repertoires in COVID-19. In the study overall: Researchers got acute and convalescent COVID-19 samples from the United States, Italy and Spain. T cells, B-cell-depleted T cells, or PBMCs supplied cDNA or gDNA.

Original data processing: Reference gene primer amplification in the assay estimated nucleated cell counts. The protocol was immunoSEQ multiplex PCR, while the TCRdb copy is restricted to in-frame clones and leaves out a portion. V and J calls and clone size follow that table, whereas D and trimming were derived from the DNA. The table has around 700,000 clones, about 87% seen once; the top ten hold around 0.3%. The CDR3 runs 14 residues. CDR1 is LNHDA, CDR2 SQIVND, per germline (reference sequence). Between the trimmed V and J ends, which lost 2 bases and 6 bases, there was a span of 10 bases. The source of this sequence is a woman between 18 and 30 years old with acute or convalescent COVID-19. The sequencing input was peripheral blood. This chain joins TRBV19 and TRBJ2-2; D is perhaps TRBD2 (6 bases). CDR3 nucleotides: TGTGCCAGTAGTATAATCTGGGGGGCCGGGGAGCTGTTTTTT. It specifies CASSIIWGAGELFF.